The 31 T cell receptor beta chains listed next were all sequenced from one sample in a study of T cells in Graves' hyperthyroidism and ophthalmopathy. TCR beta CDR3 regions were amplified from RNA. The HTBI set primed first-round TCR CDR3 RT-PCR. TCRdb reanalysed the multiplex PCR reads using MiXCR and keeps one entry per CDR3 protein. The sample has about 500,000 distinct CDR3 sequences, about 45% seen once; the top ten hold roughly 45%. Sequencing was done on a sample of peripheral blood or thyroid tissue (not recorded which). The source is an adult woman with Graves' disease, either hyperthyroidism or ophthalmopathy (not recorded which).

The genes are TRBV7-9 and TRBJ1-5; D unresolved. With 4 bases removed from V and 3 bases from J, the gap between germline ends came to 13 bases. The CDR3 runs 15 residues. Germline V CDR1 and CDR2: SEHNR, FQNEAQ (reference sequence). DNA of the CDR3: TGTGCCAGCAGCTCAATAACCGGGGTCAATCAGCCCCAGCATTTT. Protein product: CASSSITGVNQPQHF.

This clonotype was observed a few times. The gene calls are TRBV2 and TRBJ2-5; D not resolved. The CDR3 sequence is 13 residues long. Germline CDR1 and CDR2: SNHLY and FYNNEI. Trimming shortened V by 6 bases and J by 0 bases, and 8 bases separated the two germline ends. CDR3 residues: CASRGSNQETQYF. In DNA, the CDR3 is TGTGCCAGCAGGGGCAGTAACCAAGAGACCCAGTACTTC.

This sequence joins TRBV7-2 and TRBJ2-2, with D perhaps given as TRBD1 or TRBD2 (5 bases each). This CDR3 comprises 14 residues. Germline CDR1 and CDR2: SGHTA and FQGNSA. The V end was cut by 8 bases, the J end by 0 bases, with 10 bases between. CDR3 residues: CASQGPSNTGELFF. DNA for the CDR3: TGTGCCAGCCAGGGACCATCGAACACCGGGGAGCTGTTTTTT.

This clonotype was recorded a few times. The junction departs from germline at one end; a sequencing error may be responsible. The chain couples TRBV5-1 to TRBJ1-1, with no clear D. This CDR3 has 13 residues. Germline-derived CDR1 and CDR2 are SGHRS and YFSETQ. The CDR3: CASSFGENTEAFF. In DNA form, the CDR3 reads TGTGCCAGCAGCTTCGGGGAGAACACTGAAGCTTTCTTT.

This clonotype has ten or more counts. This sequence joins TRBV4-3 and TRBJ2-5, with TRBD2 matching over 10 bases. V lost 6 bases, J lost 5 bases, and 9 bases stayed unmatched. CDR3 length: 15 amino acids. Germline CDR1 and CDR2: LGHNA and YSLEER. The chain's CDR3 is CASRPSGRAGETQYF. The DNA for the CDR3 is TGCGCCAGCAGACCGAGCGGGAGGGCCGGGGAGACCCAGTACTTC.

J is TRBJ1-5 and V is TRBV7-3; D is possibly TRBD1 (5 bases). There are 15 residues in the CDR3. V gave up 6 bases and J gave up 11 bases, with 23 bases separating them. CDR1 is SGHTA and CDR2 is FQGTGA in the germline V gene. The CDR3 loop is CASSPTGTLRETQHF. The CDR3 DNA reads TGTGCCAGCAGTCCAACCGGGACTCTTAGGGAGACCCAGCATTTT.

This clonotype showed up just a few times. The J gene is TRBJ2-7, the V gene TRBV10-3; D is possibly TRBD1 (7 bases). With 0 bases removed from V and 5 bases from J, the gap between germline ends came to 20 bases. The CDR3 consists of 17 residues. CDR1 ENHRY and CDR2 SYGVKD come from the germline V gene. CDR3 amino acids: CAISESKGRQGGDEQYF. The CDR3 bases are TGTGCCATCAGTGAGTCAAAGGGACGACAGGGCGGGGACGAGCAGTACTTC.

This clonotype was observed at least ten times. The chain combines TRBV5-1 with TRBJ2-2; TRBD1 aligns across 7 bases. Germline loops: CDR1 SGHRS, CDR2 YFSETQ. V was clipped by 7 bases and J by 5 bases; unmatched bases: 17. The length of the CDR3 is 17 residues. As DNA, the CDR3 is TGCGCCAGCTCCAAGAACCCCCGACAGGGCCGGACCGGGGAGCTGTTTTTT. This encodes CASSKNPRQGRTGELFF.

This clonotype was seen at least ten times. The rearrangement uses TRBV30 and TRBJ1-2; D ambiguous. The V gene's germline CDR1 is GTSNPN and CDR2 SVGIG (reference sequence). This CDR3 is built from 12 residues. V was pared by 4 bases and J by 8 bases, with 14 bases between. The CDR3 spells CAWNRSPRGYTF. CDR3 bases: TGTGCCTGGAATCGTTCCCCCCGAGGCTACACCTTC.

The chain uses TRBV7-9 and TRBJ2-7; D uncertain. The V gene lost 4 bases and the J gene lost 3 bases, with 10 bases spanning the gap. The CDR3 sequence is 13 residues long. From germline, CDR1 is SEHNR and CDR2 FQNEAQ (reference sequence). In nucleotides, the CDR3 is TGTGCCAGCAGCTACTCGGGTCTCTACGAGCAGTACTTC. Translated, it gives CASSYSGLYEQYF.

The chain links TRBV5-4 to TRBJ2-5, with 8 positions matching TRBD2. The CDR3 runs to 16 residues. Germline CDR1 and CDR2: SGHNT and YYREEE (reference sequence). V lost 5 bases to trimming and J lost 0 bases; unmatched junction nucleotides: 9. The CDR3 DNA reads TGTGCCAGCAGTTTGAGTAGCGGGGAGTACCAAGAGACCCAGTACTTC. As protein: CASSLSSGEYQETQYF. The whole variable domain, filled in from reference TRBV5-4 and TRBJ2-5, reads ETGVTQSPTHLIKTRGQQVTLRCSSQSGHNTVSWYQQALGQGPQFIFQYYREEENGRGNFPPRFSGLQFPNYSSELNVNALELDDSALYLCASSLSSGEYQETQYFGPGTRLLVL.

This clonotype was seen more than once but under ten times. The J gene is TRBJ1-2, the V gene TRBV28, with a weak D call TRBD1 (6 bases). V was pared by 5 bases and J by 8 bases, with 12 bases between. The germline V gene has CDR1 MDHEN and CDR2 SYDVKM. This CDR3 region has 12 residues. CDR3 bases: TGTGCCAGCAGTACCTCAGGGGCCGGCTACACCTTC. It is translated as CASSTSGAGYTF.

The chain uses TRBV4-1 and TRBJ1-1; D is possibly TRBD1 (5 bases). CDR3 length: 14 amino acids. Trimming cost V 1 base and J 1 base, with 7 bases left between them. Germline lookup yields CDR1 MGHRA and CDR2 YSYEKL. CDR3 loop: CASSQVGANTEAFF. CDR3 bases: TGCGCCAGCAGCCAAGTTGGGGCGAACACTGAAGCTTTCTTT.

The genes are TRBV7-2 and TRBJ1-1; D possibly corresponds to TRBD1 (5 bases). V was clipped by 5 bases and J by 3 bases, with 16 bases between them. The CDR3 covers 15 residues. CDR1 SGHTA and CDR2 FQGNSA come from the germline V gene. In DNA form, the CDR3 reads TGTGCCAGCAGCCTCAGGGCGGGAGGGGACACTGAAGCTTTCTTT. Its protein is CASSLRAGGDTEAFF.

Written as DNA, the CDR3 is TGTGCCAGCACGAGGGGAGCTAACTACGAGCAGTACTTC. Its protein product is CASTRGANYEQYF. J is TRBJ2-7 and V is TRBV7-9; TRBD1 or TRBD2 may be the D gene (5 bases each). Between the trimmed V and J ends, which lost 7 bases and 3 bases, there was a span of 13 bases. Germline-derived CDR1 and CDR2 are SEHNR and FQNEAQ (reference sequence). The CDR3 has 13 residues.

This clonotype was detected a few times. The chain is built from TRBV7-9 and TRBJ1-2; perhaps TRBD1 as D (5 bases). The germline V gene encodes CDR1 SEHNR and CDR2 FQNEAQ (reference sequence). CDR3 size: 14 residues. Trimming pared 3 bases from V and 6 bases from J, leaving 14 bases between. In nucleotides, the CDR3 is TGTGCCAGCAGCTTGGGATCGGGGGTCAATGGCTACACCTTC. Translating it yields CASSLGSGVNGYTF. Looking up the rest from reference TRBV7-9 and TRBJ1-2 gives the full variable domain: DTGVSQNPRHKITKRGQNVTFRCDPISEHNRLYWYRQTLGQGPEFLTYFQNEAQLEKSRLLSDRFSAERPKGSFSTLEIQRTEQGDSAMYLCASSLGSGVNGYTFGSGTRLTVV.

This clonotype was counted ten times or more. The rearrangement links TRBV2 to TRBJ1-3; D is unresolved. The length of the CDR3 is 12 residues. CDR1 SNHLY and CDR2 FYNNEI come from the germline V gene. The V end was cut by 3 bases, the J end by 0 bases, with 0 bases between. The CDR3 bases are TGTGCCAGCAGTGACTCTGGAAACACCATATATTTT. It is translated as CASSDSGNTIYF.

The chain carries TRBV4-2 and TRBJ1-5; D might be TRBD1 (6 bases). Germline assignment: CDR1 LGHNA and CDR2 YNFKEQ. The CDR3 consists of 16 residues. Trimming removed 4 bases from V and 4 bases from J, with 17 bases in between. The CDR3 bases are TGTGCCAGCAGCCCGGATTCGGGGGCTGTAAATCAGCCCCAGCATTTT. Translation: CASSPDSGAVNQPQHF.

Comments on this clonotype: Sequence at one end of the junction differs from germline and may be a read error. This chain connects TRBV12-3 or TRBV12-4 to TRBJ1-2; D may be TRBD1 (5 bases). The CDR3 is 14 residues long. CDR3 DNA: TGTGCCACCAGTGACTTCTCCAGGGCAAGAGGCTACACCTTC. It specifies CATSDFSRARGYTF.

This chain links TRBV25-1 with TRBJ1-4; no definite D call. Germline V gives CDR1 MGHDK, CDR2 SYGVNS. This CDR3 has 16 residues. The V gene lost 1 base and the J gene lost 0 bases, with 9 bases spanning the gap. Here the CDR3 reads CASSEFLGATNEKLFF. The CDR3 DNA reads TGTGCCAGCAGTGAATTCTTGGGCGCAACTAATGAAAAACTGTTTTTT.

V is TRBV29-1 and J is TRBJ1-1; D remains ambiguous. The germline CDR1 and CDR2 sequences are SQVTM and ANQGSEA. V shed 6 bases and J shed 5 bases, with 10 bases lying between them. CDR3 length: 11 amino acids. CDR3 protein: CSVGLGTEAFF. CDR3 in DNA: TGCAGCGTGGGATTAGGAACTGAAGCTTTCTTT. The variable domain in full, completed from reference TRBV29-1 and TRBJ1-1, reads SAVISQKPSRDICQRGTSLTIQCQVDSQVTMMFWYRQQPGQSLTLIATANQGSEATYESGFVIDKFPISRPNLTFSTLTVSNMSPEDSSIYLCSVGLGTEAFFGQGTRLTVV.

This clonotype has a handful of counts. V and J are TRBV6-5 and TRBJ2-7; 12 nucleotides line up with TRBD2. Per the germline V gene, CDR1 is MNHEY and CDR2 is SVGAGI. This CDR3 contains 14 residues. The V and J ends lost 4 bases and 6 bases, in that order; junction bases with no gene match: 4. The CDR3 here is CASSSLAGGREQYF. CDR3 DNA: TGTGCCAGCAGTTCCCTAGCGGGAGGGCGCGAGCAGTACTTC.

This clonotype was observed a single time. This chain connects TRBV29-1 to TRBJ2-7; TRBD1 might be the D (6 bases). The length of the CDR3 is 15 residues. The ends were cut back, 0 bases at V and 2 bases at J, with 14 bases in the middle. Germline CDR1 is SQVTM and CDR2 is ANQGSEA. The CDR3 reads CSVEDGQGMPYEQYF. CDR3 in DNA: TGCAGCGTTGAAGATGGGCAGGGGATGCCCTACGAGCAGTACTTC.

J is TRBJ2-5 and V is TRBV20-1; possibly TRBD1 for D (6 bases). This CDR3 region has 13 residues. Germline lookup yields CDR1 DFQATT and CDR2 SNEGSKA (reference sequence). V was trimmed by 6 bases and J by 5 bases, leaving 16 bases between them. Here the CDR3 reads CSALSQGHETQYF. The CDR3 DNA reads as TGCAGTGCATTATCACAGGGACACGAGACCCAGTACTTC.

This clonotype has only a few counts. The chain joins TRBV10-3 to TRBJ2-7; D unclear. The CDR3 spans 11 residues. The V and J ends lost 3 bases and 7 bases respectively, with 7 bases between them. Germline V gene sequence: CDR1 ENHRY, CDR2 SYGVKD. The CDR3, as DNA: TGTGCCATCAGTGAACTCGGAGAGCAGTACTTC. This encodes CAISELGEQYF.

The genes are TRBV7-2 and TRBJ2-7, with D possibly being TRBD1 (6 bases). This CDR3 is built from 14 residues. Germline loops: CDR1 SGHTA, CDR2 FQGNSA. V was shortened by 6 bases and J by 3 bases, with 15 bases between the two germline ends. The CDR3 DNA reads TGTGCCAGCAGGCGTAAAGGGGGTCTCTACGAGCAGTACTTC. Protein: CASRRKGGLYEQYF.

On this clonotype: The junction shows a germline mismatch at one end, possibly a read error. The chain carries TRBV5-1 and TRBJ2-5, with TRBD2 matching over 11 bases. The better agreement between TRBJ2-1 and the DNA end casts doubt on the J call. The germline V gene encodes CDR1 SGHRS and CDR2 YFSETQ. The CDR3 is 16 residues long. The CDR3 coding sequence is TGCGGCAGCAGCTTGGCCGAACTAGCGGGAGCTTCGTTACAGTTCTTC. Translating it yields CGSSLAELAGASLQFF.

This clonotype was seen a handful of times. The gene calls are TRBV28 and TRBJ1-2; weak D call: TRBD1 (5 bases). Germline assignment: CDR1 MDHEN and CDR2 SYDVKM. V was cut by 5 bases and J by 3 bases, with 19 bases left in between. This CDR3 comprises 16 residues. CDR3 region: CASSPPGTFGDYGYTF. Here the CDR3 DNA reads TGTGCCAGCAGTCCACCCGGGACCTTTGGGGACTATGGCTACACCTTC.

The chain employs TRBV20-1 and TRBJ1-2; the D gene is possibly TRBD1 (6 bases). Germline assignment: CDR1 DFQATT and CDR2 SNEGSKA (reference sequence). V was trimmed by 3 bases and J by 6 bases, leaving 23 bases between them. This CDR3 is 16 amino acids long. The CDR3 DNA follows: TGCAGTGCTAGCGCCGGGGACACTTCCGGGGACGATGGCTACACCTTC. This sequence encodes CSASAGDTSGDDGYTF.

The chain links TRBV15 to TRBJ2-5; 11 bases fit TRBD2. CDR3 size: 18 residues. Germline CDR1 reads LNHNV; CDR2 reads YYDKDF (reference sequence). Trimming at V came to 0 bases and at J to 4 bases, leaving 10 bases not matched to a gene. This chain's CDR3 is CATSRDKTASGRRETQYF. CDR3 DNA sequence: TGTGCCACCAGCAGAGATAAAACGGCTAGCGGGAGGAGAGAGACCCAGTACTTC.

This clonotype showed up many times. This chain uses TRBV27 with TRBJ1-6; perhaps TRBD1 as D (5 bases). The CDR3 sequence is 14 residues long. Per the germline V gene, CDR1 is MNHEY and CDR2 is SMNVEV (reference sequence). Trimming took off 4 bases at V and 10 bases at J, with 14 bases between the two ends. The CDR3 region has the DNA TGTGCCAGCAGTTCTCAGGGCCCGGGGTCACCCCTCCACTTT. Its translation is CASSSQGPGSPLHF.